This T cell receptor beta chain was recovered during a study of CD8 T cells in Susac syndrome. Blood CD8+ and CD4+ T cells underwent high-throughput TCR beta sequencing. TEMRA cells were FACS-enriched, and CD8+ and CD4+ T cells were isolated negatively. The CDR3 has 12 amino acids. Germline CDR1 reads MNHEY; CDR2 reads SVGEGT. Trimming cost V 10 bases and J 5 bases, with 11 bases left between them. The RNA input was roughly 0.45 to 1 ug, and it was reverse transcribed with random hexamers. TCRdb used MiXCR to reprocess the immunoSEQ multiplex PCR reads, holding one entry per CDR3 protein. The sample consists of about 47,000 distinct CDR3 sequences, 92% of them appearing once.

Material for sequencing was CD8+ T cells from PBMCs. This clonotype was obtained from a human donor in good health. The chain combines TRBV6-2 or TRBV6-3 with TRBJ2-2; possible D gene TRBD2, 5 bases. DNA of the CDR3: TGTGCCACCAAGACTATAACCGGGGAGCTGTTTTTT. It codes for CATKTITGELFF.